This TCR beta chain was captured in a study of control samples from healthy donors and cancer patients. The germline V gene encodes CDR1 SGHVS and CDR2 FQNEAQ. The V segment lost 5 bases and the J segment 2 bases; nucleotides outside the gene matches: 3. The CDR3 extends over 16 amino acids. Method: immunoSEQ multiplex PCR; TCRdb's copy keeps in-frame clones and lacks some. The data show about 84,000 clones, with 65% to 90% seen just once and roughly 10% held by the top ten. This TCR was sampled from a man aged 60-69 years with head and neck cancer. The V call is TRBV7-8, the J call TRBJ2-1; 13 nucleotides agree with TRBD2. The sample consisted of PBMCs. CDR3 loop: CASSPTSGRAYNEQFF. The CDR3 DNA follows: TGTGCCAGCAGCCCAACTAGCGGGAGGGCCTACAATGAGCAGTTCTTC. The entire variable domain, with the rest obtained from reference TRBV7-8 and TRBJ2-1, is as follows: GAGVSQSPRYKVAKRGQDVALRCDPISGHVSLFWYQQALGQGPEFLTYFQNEAQLDKSGLPSDRFFAERPEGSVSTLKIQRTQQEDSAVYLCASSPTSGRAYNEQFFGPGTRLTVL.